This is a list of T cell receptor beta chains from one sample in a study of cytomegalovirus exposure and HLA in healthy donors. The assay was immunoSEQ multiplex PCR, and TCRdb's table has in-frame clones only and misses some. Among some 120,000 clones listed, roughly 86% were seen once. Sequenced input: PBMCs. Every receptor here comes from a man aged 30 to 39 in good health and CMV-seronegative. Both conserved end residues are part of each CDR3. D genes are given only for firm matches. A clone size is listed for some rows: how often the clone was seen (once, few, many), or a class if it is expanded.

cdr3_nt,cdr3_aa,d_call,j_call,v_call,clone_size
TGTGCCAGCAGCATGGGACAGGGTGTATTTGAAAAACTGTTTTTT,CASSMGQGVFEKLFF,TRBD1,TRBJ1-4,TRBV7-2,NA
TGCGCCAGCAGCCCGAGCGGGGCTCCTAGATCAGATACGCAGTATTTT,CASSPSGAPRSDTQYF,TRBD2,TRBJ2-3,TRBV5-1,NA
TGTGCCAGCAGTTACTCGCAGGGGAACACCATATATTTT,CASSYSQGNTIYF,NA,TRBJ1-3,TRBV6-6,NA
TGTGCCAGCAGCTTAACGACGGGGACCTACAATGAGCAGTTCTTC,CASSLTTGTYNEQFF,NA,TRBJ2-1,TRBV7-3,NA
TGCGCCAGCAGCTTCGGGACTTTCCAGAACAATGAGCAGTTCTTC,CASSFGTFQNNEQFF,NA,TRBJ2-1,TRBV5-1,NA
TGTGCCAGCAGCTCTCCTAGCGGGAGGGGTTGGGAGCAGTTCTTC,CASSSPSGRGWEQFF,TRBD2,TRBJ2-1,TRBV6-6,once
TGTGCCAGCTCACCCGCGAGTCGCATGAACACTGAAGCTTTCTTT,CASSPASRMNTEAFF,NA,TRBJ1-1,TRBV18,once
TGTGCCTGGAGCGATAGAAATCAGCCCCAGCATTTT,CAWSDRNQPQHF,NA,TRBJ1-5,TRBV30,once
TGTGCCAGCAGACGACAGGGGGTAGAGAGCAATCAGCCCCAGCATTTT,CASRRQGVESNQPQHF,TRBD1,TRBJ1-5,TRBV6-6,NA
TGTGCCAGCTCACCCCTAAATGCGGGAGGGCCCCTCGAGCAGTACTTC,CASSPLNAGGPLEQYF,TRBD2,TRBJ2-7,TRBV18,NA
TGTGCCAGCAGTCCTCTCCCCAGGGAAGAGTGGGAAAAACTGTTTTTT,CASSPLPREEWEKLFF,NA,TRBJ1-4,TRBV27,NA
TGCGCCAGCAGCTCTGGGGGACTAGCGGGAACAGATACGCAGTATTTT,CASSSGGLAGTDTQYF,TRBD2,TRBJ2-3,TRBV5-1,NA
TGTGCCAGCAGAGTTACAGGGGCCGCTTTCTTT,CASRVTGAAFF,TRBD1,TRBJ1-1,TRBV2,few
TGTGCCAGCAGTGAAGCTGCGGGGACCACCGGGGAGCTGTTTTTT,CASSEAAGTTGELFF,NA,TRBJ2-2,TRBV6-1,NA
TGTGCCAGTAGTATAGATCAGGGGGAGGTGTACAATGAGCAGTTCTTC,CASSIDQGEVYNEQFF,NA,TRBJ2-1,TRBV19,NA
TGTGCCACCAGCAGAGATCTCGTGACAGGGTATCAGCCCCAGCATTTT,CATSRDLVTGYQPQHF,TRBD1,TRBJ1-5,TRBV15,NA
TGTGCCAGCAGCTTCCGGACAACGAACACCGGGGAGCTGTTTTTT,CASSFRTTNTGELFF,NA,TRBJ2-2,TRBV7-2,NA
TGTGCCAGCAGCTTGAGCGGGAGAGTGAATGAGCAGTTCTTC,CASSLSGRVNEQFF,TRBD2,TRBJ2-1,TRBV5-6,few
TGTGCCTGGAGTTGGGGGCCCCCTCGCATGAACACTGAAGCTTTCTTT,CAWSWGPPRMNTEAFF,NA,TRBJ1-1,TRBV30,NA
TGTGCCAGCAGCTTGGGGGGAAACAGGGGATCTCAGCCCCAGCATTTT,CASSLGGNRGSQPQHF,TRBD1,TRBJ1-5,TRBV5-4,NA
TGTGCCAGCAGACTACGACAGGGCCCCAATCAGCCCCAGCATTTT,CASRLRQGPNQPQHF,TRBD1,TRBJ1-5,TRBV5-6,NA
TGTGCCAGCAGCTTTCAGGCTCGGTCTGGAAACACCATATATTTT,CASSFQARSGNTIYF,NA,TRBJ1-3,TRBV13,once
TGTGCCAGCAGTCGATCGACTAGCGGGAGTCTGGAGCAGTTCTTC,CASSRSTSGSLEQFF,TRBD2,TRBJ2-1,TRBV6-5,NA
TGTGCCAGTAGTATAGAGGTAGCCTACGAGCAGTACTTC,CASSIEVAYEQYF,NA,TRBJ2-7,TRBV19,NA
TGTGCCAGCAGCCTCCCGACAGGGTCAGATACGCAGTATTTT,CASSLPTGSDTQYF,TRBD1,TRBJ2-3,TRBV13,NA